A selection of T cell receptor beta chains follows, all from one sample in a study of CD4+ T cells in melanoma. Method: immunoSEQ multiplex PCR; TCRdb's copy keeps in-frame clones and lacks some. Of some 21,000 clones in the sample, just under 80% were seen once. The receptor source for this set is a human donor with melanoma. The CDR3 runs from the conserved cysteine through the conserved F or W. The order of the fields is clone size, V gene, D gene, J gene, CDR3 DNA, CDR3 protein. The D gene is left open where the match is weak. Only part of the rows carry a size: once, few, many, or a class if the clone is expanded.

NA,TRBV9,TRBD2,TRBJ2-3,TGTGCCAGCAGCGCGCACCAAACCTCGGACGGGGGGGCCTCATATACGCAGTATTTT,CASSAHQTSDGGASYTQYF
once,TRBV4-2,NA,TRBJ1-1,TGTGCCAGCAGCCAAGAAGAAGTAGGGGCCACTGAAGCTTTCTTT,CASSQEEVGATEAFF
NA,TRBV5-1,NA,TRBJ1-1,TGCGCCAGCAGCTTGTATGTCGACGGGAACACTGAAGCTTTCTTT,CASSLYVDGNTEAFF
once,TRBV18,TRBD1,TRBJ1-5,TGTGCCAGCTCACAAAGGGTAACAGGGGATCAGCCCCAGCATTTT,CASSQRVTGDQPQHF
NA,TRBV5-1,NA,TRBJ2-5,TGCGCCAGCAGCTTACAGGGAGGGCAAGAGACCCAGTACTTC,CASSLQGGQETQYF
NA,TRBV18,NA,TRBJ2-3,TGTGCCAGCTCACCACCGGGACTTAGCACAGATACGCAGTATTTT,CASSPPGLSTDTQYF
NA,TRBV5-1,TRBD2,TRBJ2-2,TGCGCCAGCAGCTTTCGCGGGGGGGCCAGTTTATCCGGGGAGCTGTTTTTT,CASSFRGGASLSGELFF
NA,TRBV7-9,NA,TRBJ2-3,TGTGCCAGCAGCTCTGTCCGCGGCACAGATACGCAGTATTTT,CASSSVRGTDTQYF
NA,TRBV7-9,TRBD1,TRBJ2-1,TGTGCCAGCAGCCGGGGACAGGGAGAGAGGAATGAGCAGTTCTTC,CASSRGQGERNEQFF
NA,TRBV30,TRBD1,TRBJ2-1,TGTGCCTGGAGTCCGGGACAGTACAATGAGCAGTTCTTC,CAWSPGQYNEQFF
NA,TRBV12-5,TRBD1,TRBJ1-2,TGTGCTAGTGGTTTGTACGCGGGACAGGGGGCAGATGGCTACACCTTC,CASGLYAGQGADGYTF
NA,TRBV11-2,NA,TRBJ2-1,TGTGCCAGCAGCTCCCAGGGGCCAATGTACAATGAGCAGTTCTTC,CASSSQGPMYNEQFF
NA,TRBV11-3,NA,TRBJ2-3,TGTGCCAGCAGCTTAGGGGGCACAGATACGCAGTATTTT,CASSLGGTDTQYF
NA,TRBV2,TRBD2,TRBJ2-7,TGTGCCAGCGAGCCACTAGCGGGGGGTGTTGGGGAGCAGTACTTC,CASEPLAGGVGEQYF
NA,TRBV19,TRBD1,TRBJ1-5,TGTGCCAGTAGTATCAAACAGGGGGCTCTCAATCAGCCCCAGCATTTT,CASSIKQGALNQPQHF
once,TRBV10-3,NA,TRBJ2-3,TGTGCCATCAGCGACCTGGATACGCAGTATTTT,CAISDLDTQYF
NA,TRBV19,NA,TRBJ2-5,TGTGCAAGTAGTATAGGGGGAGAAGAGACCCAGTACTTC,CASSIGGEETQYF
NA,TRBV27,TRBD1,TRBJ2-5,TGTGCCAGCAGTCGCGGACAGGGGCGAGGGGAGACCCAGTACTTC,CASSRGQGRGETQYF
NA,TRBV6-6,NA,TRBJ2-2,TGTGCCAGCAGTTACTCGACCTCTTCCCTGGGGGAGCTGTTTTTT,CASSYSTSSLGELFF
few,TRBV27,NA,TRBJ1-5,TGTGCCAGCAGTTACAAGGATTCCAATCAGCCCCAGCATTTT,CASSYKDSNQPQHF
once,TRBV6-5,NA,TRBJ1-3,TGTGCCAGCAGTGCCGTGGGCCGCTCTGGAAACACCATATATTTT,CASSAVGRSGNTIYF
NA,TRBV5-1,TRBD1,TRBJ2-1,TGCGCCAGCAGTAGCCAGGGGGCAGGGAATGAGCAGTTCTTC,CASSSQGAGNEQFF
NA,TRBV7-9,NA,TRBJ1-5,TGTGCCAGCTCACGAGAGGGGGACAGCAATCAGCCCCAGCATTTT,CASSREGDSNQPQHF
few,TRBV7-6,TRBD1,TRBJ2-6,TGTGCCAGCAGCCGTACGGGGACAGCGGCCTCTGGGGCCAACGTCCTGACTTTC,CASSRTGTAASGANVLTF
NA,TRBV6-6,NA,TRBJ2-7,TGTGCCAGCAGTTTCGTGGGAGAGCAGTACTTC,CASSFVGEQYF
NA,TRBV5-6,NA,TRBJ1-1,TGTGCCAGCAGCCCAGGCAGTCTGATGGACACTGAAGCTTTCTTT,CASSPGSLMDTEAFF
NA,TRBV6-6,TRBD2,TRBJ2-2,TGTGCATCTGGGAGGGGAACGAACACCGGGGAGCTGTTTTTT,CASGRGTNTGELFF
few,TRBV13,NA,TRBJ1-2,TGTGCCAGCAGCTCCTTGACAGGCAGATATGGCTACACCTTC,CASSSLTGRYGYTF
NA,TRBV10-3,NA,TRBJ1-1,TGTGCCATCAGTGGGGCGGAGGACACTGAAGCTTTCTTT,CAISGAEDTEAFF
NA,TRBV30,NA,TRBJ1-1,TGTGCCTGGAGTGTAAATCGCAAAGCTTTCTTT,CAWSVNRKAFF
NA,TRBV2,NA,TRBJ2-4,TGTGCCAGTCTTTCGGAATCTGCCAAAAACATTCAGTACTTC,CASLSESAKNIQYF
few,TRBV21-1,NA,TRBJ1-1,TGTGCCAGCAGCGGTCTTAATGTTGAAGCTTTCTTT,CASSGLNVEAFF
NA,TRBV15,NA,TRBJ1-2,TGTGCCACCAGCGTTCAGAGGGGTGGATCGGGAGGCTACACCTTC,CATSVQRGGSGGYTF
NA,TRBV5-6,NA,TRBJ2-3,TGTGCCAGCAGCTTGGTTCAGAAAGATACGCAGTATTTT,CASSLVQKDTQYF
NA,TRBV7-2,NA,TRBJ2-7,TGTGCCAGCAGCCCCCGGACTGGGCTCTACGAGCAGTACTTC,CASSPRTGLYEQYF
NA,TRBV13,TRBD1,TRBJ1-3,TGTGCCAGCAGCTCGGACAGGGTCGGAAACACCATATATTTT,CASSSDRVGNTIYF
NA,TRBV2,NA,TRBJ2-1,TGTGCCAGCAACCGGGACTCCTACAATGAGCAGTTCTTC,CASNRDSYNEQFF
few,TRBV6-1,NA,TRBJ1-6,TGTGCCAGCAGTGCAGGACAGAGTTACTCACCCCTCCACTTT,CASSAGQSYSPLHF
NA,TRBV4-1,TRBD1,TRBJ2-7,TGCGCCAGCAGCCAGGCAGGACAGGGAATGTACTTC,CASSQAGQGMYF
NA,TRBV2,NA,TRBJ1-2,TGTGCCAGCAGTGAAATGGGCCAGGGATTATACTATGGCTACACCTTC,CASSEMGQGLYYGYTF
NA,TRBV7-8,TRBD2,TRBJ2-3,TGTGCCAGCAGCTTTCTTCCGGGGGGAGGCGCAGATACGCAGTATTTT,CASSFLPGGGADTQYF
once,TRBV1,NA,TRBJ1-5,NA,CTSSQEEWAGGILKDQPQHF
NA,TRBV11-2,TRBD2,TRBJ2-4,TGTGCCAGCAGGGCAGCGGGGGGCCGGGACATTCAGTACTTC,CASRAAGGRDIQYF
NA,TRBV5-1,NA,TRBJ2-2,TGCGCCAGCAGCGAAGCAGGTAGCGGGGAGCTGTTTTTT,CASSEAGSGELFF
NA,TRBV4-1,TRBD2,TRBJ2-7,TGCGCCAGCAGCCAAGGTTCTAGCGGGTACTACGAGCAGTACTTC,CASSQGSSGYYEQYF
NA,TRBV6-1,NA,TRBJ1-2,TGTGCCAGCAGTGAAGCATACGAGATTAACTATGGCTACACCTTC,CASSEAYEINYGYTF
NA,TRBV7-8,NA,TRBJ1-6,TGTGCCAGCAGCTTACGTCAGCCCAATTCACCCCTCCACTTT,CASSLRQPNSPLHF
NA,TRBV5-5,NA,TRBJ2-3,TGTGCCAGCAGCTTGCCAGAGGCAGATACGCAGTATTTT,CASSLPEADTQYF
NA,TRBV7-9,NA,TRBJ1-2,TGTGCCAGCAGCTTACTCATCTCCGGCTACACCTTC,CASSLLISGYTF
few,TRBV29-1,TRBD1,TRBJ2-5,TGCAGCGTTGCGACAGGGGAGACCCAGTACTTC,CSVATGETQYF
NA,TRBV14,TRBD2,TRBJ2-3,TGTGCCAGCAGCCACGGGACTAGCGGGGGGCCGGATACGCAGTATTTT,CASSHGTSGGPDTQYF
NA,TRBV7-3,TRBD2,TRBJ2-1,TGTGCCAGCAGCTCTGGGGGGAGCGGGGGCCCTTCTAAGTACAATGAGCAGTTCTTC,CASSSGGSGGPSKYNEQFF
few,TRBV30,TRBD1,TRBJ1-2,TGTGCCTGGAGTGTAAAACTCCCCCTGGACAGGGGGCCTGGCTACACCTTC,CAWSVKLPLDRGPGYTF
NA,TRBV9,TRBD1,TRBJ1-2,TGTGCCAGCAGCGTAGGGGCAGGGGGTCGATACACCTTC,CASSVGAGGRYTF
NA,TRBV11-3,NA,TRBJ2-7,TGTGCCAGCAGCTTAGGACAGCTCGACGAGCAGTACTTC,CASSLGQLDEQYF
NA,TRBV18,NA,TRBJ2-3,TGTGCCAGCTCACCATCTGGCTTCCCAGATACGCAGTATTTT,CASSPSGFPDTQYF
NA,TRBV19,NA,TRBJ1-5,TGTGCCAGTAGTGTGGGGTGGCAGCCCCAGCATTTT,CASSVGWQPQHF